The rows below give T cell receptor beta chains drawn from one sample of a study of blood T cells in healthy people across ages. TCRdb called the 5' RACE reads again in MiXCR, with one record for every CDR3 protein. The sample includes some 640,000 distinct CDR3 sequences, more than 40% of them seen just once. The specimen sequenced was blood. The receptor set was obtained from a woman aged 55-70 years in good health. CDR3s include the opening cysteine and the closing phenylalanine or tryptophan. Each record gives: D gene, V gene, J gene, clone size, CDR3 DNA, CDR3 protein. The D gene is left open where the match is weak. The size field is filled for only some rows; it gives once, few, many or a size class.

NA	TRBV30	TRBJ2-7	few	TGTGCCTGGAGTGTCAGTCCCTACGAGCAGTACTTC	CAWSVSPYEQYF
NA	TRBV29-1	TRBJ2-3	NA	TGCAGCGTCTTGGACGGAAAAGATACGCAGTATTTT	CSVLDGKDTQYF
NA	TRBV28	TRBJ2-4	many	TGTGCCAGCAGTTTTAGCGAAGAGGGCATTCAGTACTTC	CASSFSEEGIQYF
NA	TRBV7-9	TRBJ2-3	few	TGTGCCAGCAGCTCCAGGGACGGCACAGATACGCAGTATTTT	CASSSRDGTDTQYF
TRBD1	TRBV10-2	TRBJ2-1	NA	TGCGCCAGCAGGGGACAGTCAGGGTCCAATGAGCAGTTCTTC	CASRGQSGSNEQFF
NA	TRBV18	TRBJ2-5	NA	TGTGCCAGCTCGCGCTCGGGCCCTACGAAAGAGACCCAGTACTTC	CASSRSGPTKETQYF
TRBD2	TRBV20-1	TRBJ2-1	NA	TGCAGTGCTAGAGATCGGGCGGGAGTCCATGAGCAGTTCTTC	CSARDRAGVHEQFF
NA	TRBV5-4	TRBJ2-7	NA	TGTGCCAGCAGTTGGAGTCTTACCTCCTACAATGAGCAGTACTTC	CASSWSLTSYNEQYF
TRBD1	TRBV28	TRBJ1-6	NA	TGTGCCAGCAGTTTCGACAGGGGACCGGAACCCCTCCACTTT	CASSFDRGPEPLHF
NA	TRBV25-1	TRBJ1-5	NA	TGTGCCAGCAGTGAAGAGGGGAAGGGCAATCAGCCCCAGCATTTT	CASSEEGKGNQPQHF
TRBD1	TRBV7-2	TRBJ2-5	NA	TGTGCCAGCAGCTTAGTAGGGGGCGCTGGGCAAGAGACCCAGTACTTC	CASSLVGGAGQETQYF
TRBD1	TRBV2	TRBJ2-1	few	TGTGCCAGCAGTGAGCAGGGGGCGCGCGTCAATGAGCAGTTCTTC	CASSEQGARVNEQFF
NA	TRBV20-1	TRBJ2-5	NA	TGCAGTGCTAGAGTGTTCGGGGGAAATGAGCAGTACTTC	CSARVFGGNEQYF
TRBD2	TRBV4-3	TRBJ2-3	NA	TGCGCCAGCACCTTATCTTTAGCGGGACTGGGAGATACGCAGTATTTT	CASTLSLAGLGDTQYF